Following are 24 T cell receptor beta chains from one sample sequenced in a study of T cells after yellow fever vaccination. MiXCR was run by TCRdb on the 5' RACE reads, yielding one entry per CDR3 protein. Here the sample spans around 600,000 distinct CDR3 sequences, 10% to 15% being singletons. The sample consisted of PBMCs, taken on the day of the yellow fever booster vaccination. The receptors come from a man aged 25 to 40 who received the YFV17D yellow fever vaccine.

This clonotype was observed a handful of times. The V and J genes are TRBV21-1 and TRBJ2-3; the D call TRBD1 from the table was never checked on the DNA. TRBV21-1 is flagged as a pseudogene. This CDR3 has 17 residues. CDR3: CASSKPGTGSLGGTQYF. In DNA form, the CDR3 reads TGTGCCAGCAGCAAGCCAGGGACAGGGTCCCTTGGGGGTACGCAGTATTTT.

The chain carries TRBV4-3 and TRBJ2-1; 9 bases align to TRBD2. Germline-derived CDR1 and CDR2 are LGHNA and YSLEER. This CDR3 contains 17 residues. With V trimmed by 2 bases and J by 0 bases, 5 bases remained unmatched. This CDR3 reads CASSQYHSGSSYNEQFF. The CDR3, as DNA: TGCGCCAGCAGCCAATACCATAGCGGGAGCTCCTACAATGAGCAGTTCTTC.

CDR3 in DNA: TGTGCCAGCAGCCAAGTATTCGAGACCCAGTACTTC. Residues: CASSQVFETQYF. The V gene is TRBV3-1, the J gene TRBJ2-5; no firm D call. V lost 1 base to trimming and J lost 5 bases, with 5 bases between them. The CDR3 is made up of 12 amino acids. Per the germline V gene, CDR1 is LGHDT and CDR2 is YNNKEL (reference sequence).

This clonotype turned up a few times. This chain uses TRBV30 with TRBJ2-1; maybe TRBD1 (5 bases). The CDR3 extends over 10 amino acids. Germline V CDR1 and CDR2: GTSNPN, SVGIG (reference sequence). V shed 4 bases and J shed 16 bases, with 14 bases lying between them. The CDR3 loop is CAWKDTSVFF. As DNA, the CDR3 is TGTGCCTGGAAGGACACTTCTGTCTTCTTC. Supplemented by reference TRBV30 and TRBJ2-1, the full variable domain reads SQTIHQWPATLVQPVGSPLSLECTVEGTSNPNLYWYRQAAGRGLQLLFYSVGIGQISSEVPQNLSASRPQDRQFILSSKKLLLSDSGFYLCAWKDTSVFFGPGTRLTVL.

The CDR3 DNA reads as TGTGCCAGCAGCTCCGCAGGGCTAGGAAGCAATCAGCCCCAGCATTTT. Translation: CASSSAGLGSNQPQHF. The rearrangement uses TRBV12-3 or TRBV12-4 and TRBJ1-5; D is perhaps TRBD1 (5 bases). Trimming shortened V by 6 bases and J by 1 base, and 16 bases separated the two germline ends. The CDR3 has 16 amino acids.

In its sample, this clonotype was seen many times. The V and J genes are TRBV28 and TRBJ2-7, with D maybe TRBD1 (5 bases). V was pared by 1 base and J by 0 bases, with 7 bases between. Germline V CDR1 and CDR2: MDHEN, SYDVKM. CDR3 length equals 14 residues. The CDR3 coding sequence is TGTGCCAGCAGTTTATCAGACAGCTCCTACGAGCAGTACTTC. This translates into CASSLSDSSYEQYF.

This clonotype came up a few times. CDR3 sequence: CANSAGANTGELFF. The CDR3, as DNA: TGTGCCAACTCAGCGGGGGCGAACACCGGGGAGCTGTTTTTT. This chain joins TRBV6-1 and TRBJ2-2, with 8 nucleotides matching TRBD2. Germline V gene lookup returns CDR1 MNHNS and CDR2 SASEGT. The CDR3 has 14 residues. V dropped 10 bases and J dropped 0; count of bases not matched to a gene: 4.

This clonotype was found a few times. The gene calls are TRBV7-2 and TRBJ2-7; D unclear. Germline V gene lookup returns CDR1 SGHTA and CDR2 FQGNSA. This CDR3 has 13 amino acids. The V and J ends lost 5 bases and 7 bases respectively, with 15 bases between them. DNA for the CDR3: TGTGCCAGCAGCCAAACTACCCTGGGGGAGCAGTACTTC. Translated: CASSQTTLGEQYF.

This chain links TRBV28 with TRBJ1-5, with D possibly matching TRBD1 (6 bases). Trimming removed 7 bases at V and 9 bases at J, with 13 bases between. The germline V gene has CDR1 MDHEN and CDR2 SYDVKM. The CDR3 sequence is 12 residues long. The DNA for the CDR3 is TGTGCCAGCAAAATAGGGGGTGGGCCCCAGCATTTT. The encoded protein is CASKIGGGPQHF.

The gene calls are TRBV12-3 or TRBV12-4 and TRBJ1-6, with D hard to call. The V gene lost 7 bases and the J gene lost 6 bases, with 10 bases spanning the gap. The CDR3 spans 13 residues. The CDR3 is CASTTRANSPLHF. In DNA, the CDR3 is TGTGCCAGCACGACAAGGGCTAATTCACCCCTCCACTTT.

CDR3 loop: CAWSVLMVGYTF. In nucleotides, the CDR3 is TGTGCCTGGAGTGTACTCATGGTTGGCTACACCTTC. J is TRBJ1-2 and V is TRBV30, with unresolved D. Trimming stripped 0 bases from V and 7 bases from J, with 9 bases between. The CDR3 sequence is 12 residues long. Germline CDR1 is GTSNPN and CDR2 is SVGIG (reference sequence).

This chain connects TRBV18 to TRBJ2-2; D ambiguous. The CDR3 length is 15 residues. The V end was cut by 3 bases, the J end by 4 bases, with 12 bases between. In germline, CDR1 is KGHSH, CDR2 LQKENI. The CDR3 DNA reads TGTGCCAGCTCACCGTATAGTCCGTCCACCGGGGAGCTGTTTTTT. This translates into CASSPYSPSTGELFF.

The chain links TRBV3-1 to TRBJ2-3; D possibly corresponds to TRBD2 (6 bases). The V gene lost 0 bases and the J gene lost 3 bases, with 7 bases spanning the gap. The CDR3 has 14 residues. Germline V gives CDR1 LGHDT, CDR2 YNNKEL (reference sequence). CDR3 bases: TGTGCCAGCAGCCAAGATGCGGGGACAGATACGCAGTATTTT. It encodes CASSQDAGTDTQYF.

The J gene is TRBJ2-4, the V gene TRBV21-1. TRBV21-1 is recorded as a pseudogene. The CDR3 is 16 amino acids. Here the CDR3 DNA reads TGTGCCAGCAGCAAAGTCTGCAAAATAGGAACGAACATTCAGTACTTC. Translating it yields CASSKVCKIGTNIQYF.

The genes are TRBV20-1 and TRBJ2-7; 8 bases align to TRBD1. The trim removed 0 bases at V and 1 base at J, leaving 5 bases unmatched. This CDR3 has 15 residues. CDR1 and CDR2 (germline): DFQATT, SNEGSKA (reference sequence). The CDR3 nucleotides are TGCAGTGCTAGAGATGGACAGGGAGGATCCTACGAGCAGTACTTC. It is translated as CSARDGQGGSYEQYF.

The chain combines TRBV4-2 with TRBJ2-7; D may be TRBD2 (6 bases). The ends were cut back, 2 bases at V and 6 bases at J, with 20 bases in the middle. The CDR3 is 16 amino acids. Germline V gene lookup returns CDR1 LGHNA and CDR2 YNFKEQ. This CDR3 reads CASSQSPGRSSSEQYF. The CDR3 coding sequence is TGTGCCAGCAGCCAATCTCCTGGGAGGTCTAGCTCCGAGCAGTACTTC.

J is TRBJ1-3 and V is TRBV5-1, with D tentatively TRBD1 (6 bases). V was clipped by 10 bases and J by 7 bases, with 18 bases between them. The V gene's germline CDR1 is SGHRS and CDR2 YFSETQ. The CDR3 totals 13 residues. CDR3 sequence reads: CASHAEGVNTIYF. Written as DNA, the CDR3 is TGCGCCTCCCATGCGGAGGGGGTCAACACCATATATTTT.

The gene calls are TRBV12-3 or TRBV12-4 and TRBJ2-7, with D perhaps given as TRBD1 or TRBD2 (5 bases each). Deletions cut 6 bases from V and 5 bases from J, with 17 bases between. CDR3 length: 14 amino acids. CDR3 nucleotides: TGTGCCAGCAGACCGGGTGAGGGGCGGCACGAGCAGTACTTC. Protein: CASRPGEGRHEQYF.

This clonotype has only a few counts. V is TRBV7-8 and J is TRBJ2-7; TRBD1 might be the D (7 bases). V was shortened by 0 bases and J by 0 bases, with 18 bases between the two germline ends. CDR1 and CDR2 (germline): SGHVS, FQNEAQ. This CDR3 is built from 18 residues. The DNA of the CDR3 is TGTGCCAGCAGCTTAGCGCTTGGCCGACAGGGACTCTCCTACGAGCAGTACTTC. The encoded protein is CASSLALGRQGLSYEQYF.

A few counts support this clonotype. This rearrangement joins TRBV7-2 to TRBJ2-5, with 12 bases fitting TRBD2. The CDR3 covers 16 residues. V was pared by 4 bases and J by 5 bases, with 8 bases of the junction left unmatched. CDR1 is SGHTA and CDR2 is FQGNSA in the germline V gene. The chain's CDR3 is CASSSRLAGGPETQYF. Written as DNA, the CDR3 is TGTGCCAGCAGCTCCCGCCTAGCGGGAGGGCCTGAGACCCAGTACTTC.

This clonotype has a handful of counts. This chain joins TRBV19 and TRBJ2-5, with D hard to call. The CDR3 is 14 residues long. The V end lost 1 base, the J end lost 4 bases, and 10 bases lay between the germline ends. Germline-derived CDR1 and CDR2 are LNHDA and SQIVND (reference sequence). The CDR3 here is CASSIGAGRETQYF. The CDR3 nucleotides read TGTGCCAGTAGTATAGGAGCCGGAAGAGAGACCCAGTACTTC.

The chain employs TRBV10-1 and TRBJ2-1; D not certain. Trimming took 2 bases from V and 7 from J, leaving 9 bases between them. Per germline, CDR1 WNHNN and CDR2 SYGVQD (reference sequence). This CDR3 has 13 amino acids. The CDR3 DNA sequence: TGCGCCAGCAGTGAGAGAGGCGCGAATGAGCAGTTCTTC. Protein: CASSERGANEQFF.

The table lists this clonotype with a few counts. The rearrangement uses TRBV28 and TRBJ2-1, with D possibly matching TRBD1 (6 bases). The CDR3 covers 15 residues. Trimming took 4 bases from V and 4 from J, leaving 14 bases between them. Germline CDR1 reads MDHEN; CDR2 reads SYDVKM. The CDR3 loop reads CASSSGQFRYNEQFF. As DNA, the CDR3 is TGTGCCAGCAGTTCCGGACAGTTTAGATACAATGAGCAGTTCTTC.

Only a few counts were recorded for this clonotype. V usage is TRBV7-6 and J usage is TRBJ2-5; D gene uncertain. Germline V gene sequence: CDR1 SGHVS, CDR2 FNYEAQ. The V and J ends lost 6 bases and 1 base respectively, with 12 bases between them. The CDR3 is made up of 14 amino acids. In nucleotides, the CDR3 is TGTGCCAGCAGACGTTCAGGCGTCCAAGAGACCCAGTACTTC. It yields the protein CASRRSGVQETQYF.